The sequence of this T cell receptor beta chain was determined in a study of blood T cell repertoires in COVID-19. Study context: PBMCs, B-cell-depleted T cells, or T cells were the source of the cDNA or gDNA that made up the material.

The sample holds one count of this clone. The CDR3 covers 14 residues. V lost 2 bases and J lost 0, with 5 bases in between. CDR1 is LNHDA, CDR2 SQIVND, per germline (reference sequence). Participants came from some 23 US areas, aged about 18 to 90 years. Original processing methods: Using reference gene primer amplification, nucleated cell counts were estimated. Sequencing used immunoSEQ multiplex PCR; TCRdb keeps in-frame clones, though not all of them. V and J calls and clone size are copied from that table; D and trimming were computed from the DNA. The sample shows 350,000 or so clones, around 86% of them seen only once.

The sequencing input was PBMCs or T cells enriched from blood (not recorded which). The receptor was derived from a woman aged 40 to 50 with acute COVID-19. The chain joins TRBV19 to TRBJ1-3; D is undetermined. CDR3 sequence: CASSIQFSGNTIYF. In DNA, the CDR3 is TGTGCCAGTAGTATACAGTTCTCTGGAAACACCATATATTTT.